Below are 12 T cell receptor beta chains sequenced from a single sample in a study of T cell responses to AZD1222 COVID-19 vaccine. Profiling relied on immunoSEQ multiplex PCR, and the TCRdb table lists in-frame clones only, not all of them. The repertoire holds around 91,000 clones, with 80% to 95% as singletons. This specimen consisted of peripheral blood, obtained 28 days after the second AZD1222 dose. The receptors here all came from an adult who received the AZD1222 COVID-19 vaccine.

The V call is TRBV7-9, the J call TRBJ1-1, with a weak D call TRBD1 (6 bases). The CDR3 has 14 amino acids. CDR1 is SEHNR and CDR2 is FQNEAQ in the germline V gene (reference sequence). V dropped 5 bases and J dropped 1 base, with 11 bases sitting between them. The CDR3 DNA follows: TGTGCCAGCAGCCCTCGGACAGAGAACACTGAAGCTTTCTTT. Its protein is CASSPRTENTEAFF.

CDR3: CASSTGTGTSGANVLTF. In nucleotides, the CDR3 is TGTGCCAGTAGTACCGGGACAGGGACCTCTGGGGCCAACGTCCTGACTTTC. V usage is TRBV19 and J usage is TRBJ2-6; the match to TRBD1 covers 9 bases. Germline-derived CDR1 and CDR2 are LNHDA and SQIVND (reference sequence). The V and J ends lost 4 bases and 0 bases, in that order; junction bases with no gene match: 4. This CDR3 region has 17 residues.

This chain uses TRBV12-3 or TRBV12-4 with TRBJ1-2; the D is unclear. The V and J ends lost 5 bases and 5 bases respectively, with 12 bases between them. The length of the CDR3 is 13 residues. CDR3 region: CASSTPAVYGYTF. For the CDR3, the DNA is TGTGCCAGCAGTACTCCGGCTGTTTATGGCTACACCTTC.

The chain joins TRBV29-1 to TRBJ1-3, with D unclear. V shed 1 base and J shed 2 bases, with 6 bases lying between them. The CDR3 loop spans 13 amino acids. Germline V gene lookup returns CDR1 SQVTM and CDR2 ANQGSEA. Written as DNA, the CDR3 is TGCAGCGTTGAAGTGGGAGCTGGAAACACCATATATTTT. Translating gives CSVEVGAGNTIYF.

About this clone itself: Other nucleotide sequences from this sample produce the same CDR3. The gene calls are TRBV15 and TRBJ1-5, with 8 bases that match TRBD1. With V trimmed by 5 bases and J by 0 bases, 9 bases remained unmatched. Germline lookup yields CDR1 LNHNV and CDR2 YYDKDF (reference sequence). The CDR3 sequence is 17 residues long. The CDR3 loop is CATSSLRQGLSNQPQHF. CDR3 DNA sequence: TGTGCCACCAGCTCACTCCGACAGGGGCTTAGCAATCAGCCCCAGCATTTT.

The chain uses TRBV7-8 and TRBJ1-1, with a tentative D call TRBD1 (6 bases). CDR1 is SGHVS and CDR2 is FQNEAQ in the germline V gene. The CDR3 totals 15 residues. Between the trimmed V and J ends, which lost 5 bases and 5 bases, there was a span of 18 bases. DNA of the CDR3: TGTGCCAGCAGCCCCACACAGGGTTGGTTGACTGAAGCTTTCTTT. Residues: CASSPTQGWLTEAFF.

V usage is TRBV9 and J usage is TRBJ2-3; 8 nucleotides agree with TRBD2. In germline, CDR1 is SGDLS, CDR2 YYNGEE. The CDR3 runs to 15 residues. J lost 0 bases, V lost 4 bases, and 4 bases had no gene match. CDR3: CASSLSGASTDTQYF. The CDR3 bases are TGTGCCAGCAGCCTTAGCGGGGCTAGCACAGATACGCAGTATTTT.

The chain recombines TRBV7-2 with TRBJ2-3; 13 bases agree with TRBD2. Per the germline V gene, CDR1 is SGHTA and CDR2 is FQGNSA. There are 14 residues in the CDR3. Trimming took 4 bases from V and 15 from J; bases not matched to a gene: 10. CDR3 in DNA: TGTGCCAGCAGCTCAAAAGGACTAGCGGGAGTGTACTATTTT. Protein: CASSSKGLAGVYYF.

The rearrangement links TRBV9 to TRBJ2-2, with no clear D. The CDR3 runs to 15 residues. Trimming cost V 0 bases and J 1 base, with 7 bases left between them. Germline CDR1 SGDLS, CDR2 YYNGEE. The CDR3: CASSVAFRNTGELFF. The CDR3 DNA is TGTGCCAGCAGCGTAGCATTTCGGAACACCGGGGAGCTGTTTTTT. The full variable domain, in which reference TRBV9 and TRBJ2-2 provide the parts outside the CDR3, is DSGVTQTPKHLITATGQRVTLRCSPRSGDLSVYWYQQSLDQGLQFLIQYYNGEERAKGNILERFSAQQFPDLHSELNLSSLELGDSALYFCASSVAFRNTGELFFGEGSRLTVL.

This clone turned up a few times. The J gene is TRBJ1-3, the V gene TRBV6-1, with 7 bases lining up with TRBD1. This CDR3 has 14 amino acids. With 3 bases clipped from V and 2 bases from J, the junction kept 1 base outside the gene matches. Germline lookup yields CDR1 MNHNS and CDR2 SASEGT. This CDR3 reads CASSDDRAGNTIYF. The CDR3 nucleotides read TGTGCCAGCAGTGACGACAGGGCTGGAAACACCATATATTTT.

The V gene is TRBV6-2 or TRBV6-3, the J gene TRBJ1-5, with D perhaps matching TRBD1 (6 bases). Germline lookup yields CDR1 MNHEY and CDR2 SVGEGT. The ends were cut back, 6 bases at V and 7 bases at J, with 16 bases in the middle. The CDR3 totals 14 residues. This chain's CDR3 is CASSHGGAGQPQHF. Written as DNA, the CDR3 is TGTGCCAGCAGCCACGGGGGGGCCGGGCAGCCCCAGCATTTT.

The genes are TRBV6-2 or TRBV6-3 and TRBJ2-1; D might be TRBD1 (6 bases). The germline V and J ends were trimmed by 2 bases and 8 bases, with 7 bases remaining between them. Looked up from germline, CDR1 is MNHEY and CDR2 is SVGEGT. CDR3 length: 12 amino acids. Here the CDR3 DNA reads TGTGCCAGCAGTTACGGGGGCTATGAGCAGTTCTTC. Protein: CASSYGGYEQFF.